The 27 T cell receptor beta chains below come from one sample, sequenced in a study of blood T cell repertoires in COVID-19. Clones were sequenced by immunoSEQ multiplex PCR, and TCRdb holds only the in-frame ones, with some missing. This table holds 200,000 to 250,000 clones, about 82% found once. Source material: PBMCs or T cells enriched from blood (not recorded which). Source of these receptors: a woman in her forties or fifties who had recovered from COVID-19.

The chain links TRBV16 to TRBJ2-2, with D possibly being TRBD2 (5 bases). This CDR3 spans 20 amino acids. CDR1 is KGHSY and CDR2 is FQNENV in the germline V gene. V was trimmed by 5 bases and J by 2 bases, leaving 27 bases between them. Written as DNA, the CDR3 is TGTGCCAGCAGCACCGCTACAATACACCGGGATGTAGCTAACACCGGGGAGCTGTTTTTT. Its translation: CASSTATIHRDVANTGELFF. The full variable domain, with the rest looked up from reference TRBV16 and TRBJ2-2, is GEEVAQTPKHLVRGEGQKAKLYCAPIKGHSYVFWYQQVLKNEFKFLISFQNENVFDETGMPKERFSAKCLPNSPCSLEIQATKLEDSAVYFCASSTATIHRDVANTGELFFGEGSRLTVL.

The rearrangement links TRBV5-1 to TRBJ1-1; the D gene is possibly TRBD1 (6 bases). Trimming shortened V by 0 bases and J by 0 bases, and 6 bases separated the two germline ends. Per the germline V gene, CDR1 is SGHRS and CDR2 is YFSETQ. The CDR3 length is 14 residues. The CDR3 sequence is CASSLEGVNTEAFF. CDR3 DNA: TGCGCCAGCAGCTTGGAGGGGGTGAACACTGAAGCTTTCTTT.

The V and J genes are TRBV6-2 or TRBV6-3 and TRBJ1-2, with D tentatively TRBD1 (5 bases). V lost 4 bases and J lost 6, with 30 bases in between. Germline CDR1 reads MNHEY; CDR2 reads SVGEGT. The CDR3 contains 19 residues. CDR3 in DNA: TGTGCCAGCAGTTGGACAAAAAATGCACGCTACAGGCCCGGCGATGGCTACACCTTC. Its protein is CASSWTKNARYRPGDGYTF.

V gene TRBV6-2 or TRBV6-3 combines with J gene TRBJ1-1; a weak D match, TRBD1 (5 bases). Per germline, CDR1 MNHEY and CDR2 SVGEGT. V lost 4 bases to trimming and J lost 2 bases, with 14 bases between them. There are 15 residues in the CDR3. CDR3 sequence (DNA): TGTGCCAGCAGTTCAGGAGCGACAGATAACACTGAAGCTTTCTTT. It codes for CASSSGATDNTEAFF.

The CDR3 region has the DNA TGTGCCAGCTCACCTTGGCAGGGGGGAGGGAACACTGAAGCTTTCTTT. Its translation: CASSPWQGGGNTEAFF. This sequence joins TRBV18 and TRBJ1-1; 7 nucleotides agree with TRBD1. Trimming at V came to 3 bases and at J to 1 base, leaving 8 bases not matched to a gene. Germline lookup yields CDR1 KGHSH and CDR2 LQKENI. This CDR3 region has 16 residues.

The V gene is TRBV30, the J gene TRBJ2-7; D ambiguous. Deletions cut 3 bases from V and 2 bases from J, with 11 bases between. The CDR3 has 13 amino acids. Germline V gives CDR1 GTSNPN, CDR2 SVGIG (reference sequence). In nucleotides, the CDR3 is TGTGCCTGGAGGCTTAGCTCAACCTACGAGCAGTACTTC. Translation: CAWRLSSTYEQYF.

V usage is TRBV11-3 and J usage is TRBJ2-7; 10 nucleotides agree with TRBD1. The CDR3 extends over 12 amino acids. CDR1 is SGHNT, CDR2 YENEEA, per germline. The V gene end was trimmed by 6 bases and the J gene end by 8 bases; junction bases not matched to a gene: 4. CDR3 region: CASSPGQGKQYF. The CDR3 region has the DNA TGTGCCAGCAGTCCGGGACAGGGGAAGCAGTACTTC.

The gene calls are TRBV18 and TRBJ2-3, with D tentatively TRBD1 (6 bases). V gave up 5 bases and J gave up 0 bases, with 12 bases separating them. Germline assignment: CDR1 KGHSH and CDR2 LQKENI. CDR3 length: 15 amino acids. The CDR3 sequence is CASSGGHSSTDTQYF. The CDR3 nucleotides are TGTGCCAGCTCAGGGGGACATTCTAGCACAGATACGCAGTATTTT.

The chain couples TRBV7-3 to TRBJ1-1; D not certain. Germline V gene data show CDR1 as SGHTA and CDR2 as FQGTGA. The CDR3 spans 13 residues. V was cut by 5 bases and J by 2 bases, with 9 bases left in between. Written as DNA, the CDR3 is TGTGCCAGCAGCCCCGGGTCCAACACTGAAGCTTTCTTT. This translates into CASSPGSNTEAFF.

The chain employs TRBV7-9 and TRBJ1-5; D is unresolved. Germline values: CDR1 SEHNR, CDR2 FQNEAQ (reference sequence). The CDR3 loop spans 17 amino acids. V was shortened by 7 bases and J by 2 bases, with 21 bases between the two germline ends. The CDR3: CASTPLGGLDGNQPQHF. CDR3 coding DNA: TGTGCCAGCACCCCCCTTGGAGGCTTGGACGGCAATCAGCCCCAGCATTTT.

The chain carries TRBV7-9 and TRBJ2-3; possible D gene TRBD1, 5 bases. The germline gives CDR1 SEHNR, CDR2 FQNEAQ (reference sequence). Trimming removed 0 bases from V and 1 base from J, with 11 bases in between. The CDR3 sequence is 16 residues long. CDR3 sequence reads: CASSLAFDRRTDTQYF. The CDR3 bases are TGTGCCAGCAGCTTAGCGTTCGACAGACGCACAGATACGCAGTATTTT.

The rearrangement joins TRBV7-3 to TRBJ1-3; D uncertain. From germline, CDR1 is SGHTA and CDR2 FQGTGA. V was shortened by 2 bases and J by 1 base, with 6 bases between the two germline ends. This CDR3 contains 14 residues. The CDR3 DNA sequence: TGTGCCAGCAGCTTATCCGGGTCTGGAAACACCATATATTTT. Its protein is CASSLSGSGNTIYF.

Of note for this clone: This specimen includes other DNA sequences encoding the same CDR3. The rearrangement joins TRBV19 to TRBJ1-2; TRBD1 agrees at 9 bases. This CDR3 contains 13 residues. CDR1 LNHDA and CDR2 SQIVND come from the germline V gene (reference sequence). After removal of 5 bases from V and 5 bases from J, the junction contained 3 bases not matched to a gene. The CDR3 DNA sequence: TGTGCCAGTAGTGTGGACAGGGGTTATGGCTACACCTTC. Translation gives CASSVDRGYGYTF.

This chain uses TRBV27 with TRBJ2-2; 8 bases map to TRBD1. The CDR3 sequence is 16 residues long. With V trimmed by 8 bases and J by 6 bases, 14 bases remained unmatched. Germline CDR1 MNHEY, CDR2 SMNVEV (reference sequence). CDR3: CASYPRPRTGPGELFF. The CDR3 nucleotides are TGTGCCAGCTACCCTCGCCCCCGGACAGGGCCCGGGGAGCTGTTTTTT.

The chain links TRBV7-6 to TRBJ1-3, with TRBD1 as a possible D gene (6 bases). CDR1 and CDR2 from the germline V gene are SGHVS and FNYEAQ. Trimming stripped 1 base from V and 0 bases from J, with 10 bases between. This CDR3 region has 16 residues. CDR3 sequence: CASSLGTTGSGNTIYF. The CDR3 DNA follows: TGTGCCAGCAGCTTAGGGACGACAGGCTCTGGAAACACCATATATTTT.

The chain links TRBV5-1 to TRBJ2-7, with 7 bases lining up with TRBD2. V lost 4 bases to trimming and J lost 5 bases; unmatched junction nucleotides: 3. Germline V gene data show CDR1 as SGHRS and CDR2 as YFSETQ. This CDR3 contains 12 residues. The chain's CDR3 is CASSTSANEQYF. CDR3 coding DNA: TGCGCCAGCAGCACTAGCGCAAACGAGCAGTACTTC.

The V gene is TRBV6-5, the J gene TRBJ1-2, with TRBD1 as a possible D gene (6 bases). Trimming took 6 bases from V and 8 from J, leaving 16 bases between them. Per the germline V gene, CDR1 is MNHEY and CDR2 is SVGAGI. The CDR3 has 13 residues. The CDR3 protein is CASRPNRERGYTF. In nucleotides, the CDR3 is TGTGCCAGCAGGCCGAACAGGGAAAGGGGCTACACCTTC.

The chain links TRBV29-1 to TRBJ1-2; TRBD1 matches 7 bases. The trim removed 5 bases at V and 10 bases at J, leaving 4 bases unmatched. The CDR3 is made up of 10 amino acids. In germline, CDR1 is SQVTM, CDR2 ANQGSEA. The DNA for the CDR3 is TGCAGCGTTTATACAGGGGACTACACCTTC. Amino acids: CSVYTGDYTF.

The chain carries TRBV9 and TRBJ2-2, with 7 bases lining up with TRBD1. CDR3 length: 16 residues. V shed 3 bases, J shed 4 bases, and the junction held 9 bases outside the gene matches. Germline V gene lookup returns CDR1 SGDLS and CDR2 YYNGEE. CDR3 protein: CASSAQTGSGTGELFF. The CDR3 DNA sequence: TGTGCCAGCAGCGCTCAGACAGGGTCGGGCACCGGGGAGCTGTTTTTT.

This CDR3 reads CASSRVNTEAFF. The CDR3 DNA sequence: TGTGCCAGTAGTAGAGTGAACACTGAAGCTTTCTTT. This sequence joins TRBV19 and TRBJ1-1; D gene unclear. The CDR3 has 12 residues. CDR1 and CDR2 (germline): LNHDA, SQIVND (reference sequence). V lost 4 bases and J lost 0, with 3 bases in between.

This sequence joins TRBV7-2 and TRBJ2-2; 13 nucleotides agree with TRBD2. This CDR3 comprises 16 residues. The J segment lost 7 bases and the V segment lost 4 bases, leaving 6 bases of the junction unmatched. Germline V gene data show CDR1 as SGHTA and CDR2 as FQGNSA. CDR3 amino acids: CASSSGLAGVIGELFF. As DNA, the CDR3 is TGTGCCAGCAGCTCTGGACTAGCGGGAGTCATCGGGGAGCTGTTTTTT.

The chain links TRBV5-1 to TRBJ1-2; no clear D. From germline, CDR1 is SGHRS and CDR2 YFSETQ. V was cut by 5 bases and J by 3 bases, with 11 bases left in between. The CDR3 length is 13 residues. The DNA of the CDR3 is TGCGCCAGCAGTCCTTCCGGGGACTATGGCTACACCTTC. Protein sequence: CASSPSGDYGYTF.

The chain joins TRBV29-1 to TRBJ2-7; TRBD2 might be the D (6 bases). Deletions cut 4 bases from V and 9 bases from J, with 25 bases between. The CDR3 has 15 residues. Germline V gene data show CDR1 as SQVTM and CDR2 as ANQGSEA. The CDR3 DNA sequence: TGCAGCGTTGGGGTCCCCAGGACTACTGGGGTAGGGCAGTACTTC. Encoded protein: CSVGVPRTTGVGQYF.

V usage is TRBV4-3 and J usage is TRBJ2-7; 8 bases line up with TRBD2. With V trimmed by 1 base and J by 7 bases, 6 bases remained unmatched. The CDR3 has 14 residues. CDR1 and CDR2 from the germline V gene are LGHNA and YSLEER. The DNA for the CDR3 is TGCGCCAGCAGCCAAGGTGTAGCGGGGTGGGAGCAGTACTTC. It specifies CASSQGVAGWEQYF.

This CDR3 is CASSKIRDRGKNSPLHF. In DNA, the CDR3 is TGTGCCAGCAGCAAAATCCGGGACAGGGGGAAGAATTCACCCCTCCACTTT. This chain connects TRBV21-1 to TRBJ1-6; the tabulated D call, TRBD1, remains unverified against the DNA. TRBV21-1 is described as a pseudogene. CDR3 length equals 17 residues.

This chain links TRBV27 with TRBJ2-4, with D possibly being TRBD1 (5 bases). This CDR3 comprises 13 residues. Trimming cost V 3 bases and J 8 bases, with 11 bases left between them. CDR1 is MNHEY, CDR2 SMNVEV, per germline (reference sequence). CDR3: CASSFRRGYIQYF. The CDR3 nucleotides are TGTGCCAGCAGTTTCAGAAGGGGTTACATTCAGTACTTC.

V usage is TRBV5-6 and J usage is TRBJ1-1; TRBD1 might be the D (5 bases). Between the trimmed V and J ends, which lost 3 bases and 2 bases, there was a span of 14 bases. The germline CDR1 and CDR2 sequences are SGHDT and YYEEEE. This CDR3 is built from 15 residues. Here the CDR3 reads CASSSRDSGNTEAFF. The DNA of the CDR3 is TGTGCCAGCAGCTCCAGGGATTCTGGAAACACTGAAGCTTTCTTT.